This is a list of T cell receptor beta chains from one sample in a study of control samples from healthy donors and cancer patients. Using immunoSEQ multiplex PCR, the repertoire was profiled, and TCRdb retains in-frame clones only, with some absent. The sample includes 50,000 to 75,000 clones, roughly 85% seen only once; the top ten take roughly 5.5%. The sequenced sample consisted of blood. The receptors were sampled from a man aged 35-49 years in good health. Both conserved end residues are part of each CDR3. Fields, in order: clone size, V gene, CDR3 length, D gene, J gene, CDR3 DNA, CDR3 protein. D genes are given only for firm matches. Part of the rows lack a size; the others show once, few, many or a class for expanded clones.

clone_size: NA; v_call: TRBV19; cdr3_length: 17; d_call: NA; j_call: TRBJ2-5; cdr3_nt: TGTGCCAGTAGTATAGATCCGGGATGGGGCCTCAAGAGGGGCCAGTACTTC; cdr3_aa: CASSIDPGWGLKRGQYF
clone_size: NA; v_call: TRBV20-1; cdr3_length: 14; d_call: NA; j_call: TRBJ1-1; cdr3_nt: TGCAGTGCTAGTGATGCGGGGCGAAGCACTGAAGCTTTCTTT; cdr3_aa: CSASDAGRSTEAFF
clone_size: NA; v_call: TRBV3-1/TRBV3-2; cdr3_length: 12; d_call: NA; j_call: TRBJ2-5; cdr3_nt: TGTGCCAGCAGCCAAGATCAGCAGACCCAGTACTTC; cdr3_aa: CASSQDQQTQYF
clone_size: NA; v_call: TRBV21-1; cdr3_length: 20; d_call: NA; j_call: TRBJ2-2; cdr3_nt: TGTGCCAGCAGCAAAGCGCTGAGGCGGCGTTTATCTTCGAGCACCGGGGAGCTGTTTTTT; cdr3_aa: CASSKALRRRLSSSTGELFF
clone_size: NA; v_call: TRBV11-3; cdr3_length: 14; d_call: NA; j_call: TRBJ2-2; cdr3_nt: TGTGCCAGCAGCGGGGGTCGAACGACCGGGGAGCTGTTTTTT; cdr3_aa: CASSGGRTTGELFF
clone_size: NA; v_call: TRBV12-3/TRBV12-4; cdr3_length: 12; d_call: NA; j_call: TRBJ1-1; cdr3_nt: TGTGCCAGCACAGGGGAGCGAGCTGAAGCTTTCTTT; cdr3_aa: CASTGERAEAFF
clone_size: NA; v_call: TRBV9; cdr3_length: 21; d_call: TRBD2; j_call: TRBJ2-3; cdr3_nt: TGTGCCAGCAGCTTCCGCGGGCAATTCTACGGGGGGAATACAAGCACAGATACGCAGTATTTT; cdr3_aa: CASSFRGQFYGGNTSTDTQYF
clone_size: NA; v_call: TRBV7-9; cdr3_length: 16; d_call: NA; j_call: TRBJ2-3; cdr3_nt: TGTGCCAGCAGCTTAGAGTCTCCGGACGGTCAAGATACGCAGTATTTT; cdr3_aa: CASSLESPDGQDTQYF
clone_size: NA; v_call: TRBV7-2; cdr3_length: 16; d_call: TRBD1; j_call: TRBJ2-2; cdr3_nt: TGTGCCAGCAGCTTGAGACAGGGGACCAACACCGGGGAGCTGTTTTTT; cdr3_aa: CASSLRQGTNTGELFF
clone_size: NA; v_call: TRBV7-2; cdr3_length: 15; d_call: NA; j_call: TRBJ1-4; cdr3_nt: TGTGCCAGCAGCTTCGGGGACACTGAGAATGAAAAACTGTTTTTT; cdr3_aa: CASSFGDTENEKLFF
clone_size: few; v_call: TRBV2; cdr3_length: 15; d_call: TRBD2; j_call: TRBJ2-1; cdr3_nt: TGTGCCAGCAGGGGGACTAGCGGCTTCTACAATGAGCAGTTCTTC; cdr3_aa: CASRGTSGFYNEQFF
clone_size: NA; v_call: TRBV10-3; cdr3_length: 15; d_call: NA; j_call: TRBJ1-1; cdr3_nt: TGTGCCATATTAGAACCGGGACAATCGAACACTGAAGCTTTCTTT; cdr3_aa: CAILEPGQSNTEAFF
clone_size: NA; v_call: TRBV7-3; cdr3_length: 15; d_call: TRBD2; j_call: TRBJ2-7; cdr3_nt: TGTGCCAGCAGCATCGGGACTAGCGGGAGCTACGAGCAGTACTTC; cdr3_aa: CASSIGTSGSYEQYF
clone_size: NA; v_call: TRBV7-2; cdr3_length: 17; d_call: NA; j_call: TRBJ2-6; cdr3_nt: TGTGCCAGCAGCGTGGGTCGGAGGAACTCTGGGGCCAACGTCCTGACTTTC; cdr3_aa: CASSVGRRNSGANVLTF
clone_size: NA; v_call: TRBV24-1; cdr3_length: 17; d_call: TRBD1; j_call: TRBJ1-1; cdr3_nt: TGTGCCCCGACGGAACCGGGACAGGGGTTACAAGACACTGAAGCTTTCTTT; cdr3_aa: CAPTEPGQGLQDTEAFF
clone_size: NA; v_call: TRBV7-9; cdr3_length: 13; d_call: NA; j_call: TRBJ2-5; cdr3_nt: TGTGCCAGCAGCTCCCAGCGATCGGAGACCCAGTACTTC; cdr3_aa: CASSSQRSETQYF